The source of this T cell receptor (beta chain) is a study of T cells in Graves' hyperthyroidism and ophthalmopathy. Amplified TCR beta CDR3 regions derived from RNA transcripts. The TCR CDR3 first-round RT-PCR relied on the HTBI primer set. MiXCR was run by TCRdb on the multiplex PCR reads, yielding one entry per CDR3 protein. The sample has about 410,000 distinct CDR3 sequences; roughly 14% are singletons. This clonotype was recorded at least ten times. This clonotype was sampled from a man younger than 35 with Graves' ophthalmopathy. The specimen was blood.

CDR3 sequence (DNA): TGCGCCAGCAGCTTGGACGGACAGGGGTCTTTCTCTGGAAACACCATATATTTT. It codes for CASSLDGQGSFSGNTIYF. This chain joins TRBV5-1 and TRBJ1-3; 9 nucleotides agree with TRBD1. The CDR3 totals 18 residues. Germline CDR1 is SGHRS and CDR2 is YFSETQ. V shed 0 bases and J 0 bases; nucleotides not matched to a gene: 7. Using reference TRBV5-1 and TRBJ1-3 for the parts outside the CDR3, the full variable domain is KAGVTQTPRYLIKTRGQQVTLSCSPISGHRSVSWYQQTPGQGLQFLFEYFSETQRNKGNFPGRFSGRQFSNSRSEMNVSTLELGDSALYLCASSLDGQGSFSGNTIYFGEGSWLTVV.